This T cell receptor (beta chain) derives from a study of blood T cells in healthy people across ages. Study conclusions and caveats: The recorded TCR beta diversity per million T cells decreased in a roughly linear manner with age.

Researchers collected about 9.1 milliliters of peripheral blood from every single donor. A sample-barcoded 5' primer and a J-beta primer mix were used in a second PCR of about 6 to 11 cycles. TCRdb processed the 5' RACE reads anew with MiXCR; each CDR3 protein has one entry. The sample has approximately 1.5 million distinct CDR3 sequences; 40% to 45% are singletons. Only a few counts were recorded for this clonotype. The antigen is unknown. The source is a woman aged 18-29 years in good health. The sequencing input was blood.

The CDR3, as DNA: TGCAGCGTTGCTGGGAAGGTTGGGACTAAGGCTGAAGCTTTCTTT. This translates into CSVAGKVGTKAEAFF. V is TRBV29-1 and J is TRBJ1-1; D is possibly TRBD1 (5 bases). The germline V gene has CDR1 SQVTM and CDR2 ANQGSEA. The CDR3 covers 15 residues. The V and J ends lost 4 bases and 6 bases respectively, with 21 bases between them.